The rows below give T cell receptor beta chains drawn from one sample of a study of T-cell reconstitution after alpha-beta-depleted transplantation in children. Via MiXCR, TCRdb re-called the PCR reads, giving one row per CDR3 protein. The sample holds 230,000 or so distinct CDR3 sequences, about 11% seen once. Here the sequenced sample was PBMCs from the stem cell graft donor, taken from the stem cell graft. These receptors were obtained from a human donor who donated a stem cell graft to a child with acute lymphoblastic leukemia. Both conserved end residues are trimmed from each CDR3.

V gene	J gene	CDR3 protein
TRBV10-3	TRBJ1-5	AISGTGTGRSQPQH
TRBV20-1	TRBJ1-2	SARHRATTLGNYGYT
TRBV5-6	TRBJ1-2	ASSLLGKDYGYT
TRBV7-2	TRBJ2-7	ASSLAIQGGSYEQY
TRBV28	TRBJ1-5	ASSLPGPRSASQH
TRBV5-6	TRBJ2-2	ASSLTDRAGLF
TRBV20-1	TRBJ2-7	SARLNRGRPEQY
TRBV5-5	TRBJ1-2	ASSLSLLGGNYGYT
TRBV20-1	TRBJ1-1	SARSGDITEAF
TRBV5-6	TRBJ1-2	ASSLRGERPYGYT
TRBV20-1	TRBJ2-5	SASRGGGETQY
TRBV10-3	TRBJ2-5	AISESQPGRDQY
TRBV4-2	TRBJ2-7	ASSQDRAGPYEQY
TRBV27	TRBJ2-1	ASGSDRTGGINEQF
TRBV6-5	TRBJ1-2	ASSYSGSGAGKGTYGYT
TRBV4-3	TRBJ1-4	ASSLRWPNEKLF
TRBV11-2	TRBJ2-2	ASSLSGFGELF
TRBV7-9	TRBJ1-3	AIAPPQEPSGNTIY
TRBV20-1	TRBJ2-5	SGQVQETQY
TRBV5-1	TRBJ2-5	ASSLRYFQETQY
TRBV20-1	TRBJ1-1	SARPFGVEAF
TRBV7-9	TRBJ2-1	ASSPTSGEQF
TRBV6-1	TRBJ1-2	ASSPTPLLLGYT
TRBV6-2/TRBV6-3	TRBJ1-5	ATEDRGIGNQPQH
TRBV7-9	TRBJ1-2	ASSTHKGYGYT
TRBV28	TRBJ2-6	ASLLSGANVLT
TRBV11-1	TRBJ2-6	ASSQRRTGGPGANVLT
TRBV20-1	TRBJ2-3	SARGSGGNLDTQY
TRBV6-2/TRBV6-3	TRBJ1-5	ASSHRGRDQPQH
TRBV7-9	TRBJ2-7	ASSPSLGLDEQY
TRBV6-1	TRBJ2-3	ASGRGVKGTNTQY
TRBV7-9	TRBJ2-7	ASSLEGAFRVYEQY
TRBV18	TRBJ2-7	ASSSGSYYEQY
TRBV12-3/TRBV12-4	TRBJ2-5	ASSSGRGETQY
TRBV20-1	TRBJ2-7	SASGTGTSYEQY
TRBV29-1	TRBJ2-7	SVEDPLGAEQY
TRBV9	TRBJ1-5	ASSIGGSNQPQH
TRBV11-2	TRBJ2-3	ASSSWGRGDTQY
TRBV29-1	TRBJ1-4	SVEPVGDNEKLF
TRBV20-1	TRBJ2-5	SAGGSAYQETQY
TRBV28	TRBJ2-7	ASIGGAGRNLYEQY
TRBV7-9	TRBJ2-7	ASSSGGTGDEQY
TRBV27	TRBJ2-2	ASTTGLSTGELF
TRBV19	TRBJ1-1	ASSIWARGNTEAF
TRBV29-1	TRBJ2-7	SVGYRDLDEQY